This TCR beta chain was identified during a study of shared clonotypes between healthy human individuals. The method was immunoSEQ multiplex PCR; TCRdb's version includes in-frame clones alone and lacks a portion of them. The sample records about 2.3 million clones, just over 90% being singletons. Trimming cost V 4 bases and J 6 bases, with 13 bases left between them. The CDR3 is made up of 13 amino acids. From germline, CDR1 is SGHAT and CDR2 FQNNGV. The sequence derives from a man aged 18-30 years in good health. Some clones in this sample may be carry-over from other donors' samples. This chain uses TRBV11-2 with TRBJ2-7; D call uncertain. The sample taken for sequencing was naive CD4+ T cells from PBMCs. Subset denoted: CD45RA+ positively selected. For the CDR3, the DNA is TGTGCCAGCAGCTACCCTTCGATGGTCGAGCAGTACTTC. Its translation is CASSYPSMVEQYF.